These 2 T cell receptor beta chains came from one sample sequenced in a study of neurological immune-mediated disorders. TCRdb called the 5' RACE reads again in MiXCR, with one record for every CDR3 protein. The table includes some 46,000 distinct CDR3 sequences, less than 5% detected once. Sample: PBMCs. The receptors shown here come from a woman in her sixties with multiple sclerosis.

There are many counts of this clonotype. J is TRBJ2-3 and V is TRBV2, with D uncertain. Trimming took off 5 bases at V and 1 base at J, with 13 bases between the two ends. CDR1 and CDR2 from the germline V gene are SNHLY and FYNNEI. The length of the CDR3 is 15 residues. The DNA for the CDR3 is TGTGCCAGCAGTTCTTCCCGGGTCGGCACAGATACGCAGTATTTT. Translated, it gives CASSSSRVGTDTQYF.

This clonotype was picked up many times. The rearrangement links TRBV20-1 to TRBJ2-5; the match to TRBD2 covers 8 bases. This CDR3 comprises 11 residues. The V segment lost 5 bases and the J segment 4 bases; nucleotides outside the gene matches: 0. Per the germline V gene, CDR1 is DFQATT and CDR2 is SNEGSKA (reference sequence). The CDR3: CSAGTRETQYF. The CDR3 coding sequence is TGCAGTGCTGGGACTAGAGAGACCCAGTACTTC.